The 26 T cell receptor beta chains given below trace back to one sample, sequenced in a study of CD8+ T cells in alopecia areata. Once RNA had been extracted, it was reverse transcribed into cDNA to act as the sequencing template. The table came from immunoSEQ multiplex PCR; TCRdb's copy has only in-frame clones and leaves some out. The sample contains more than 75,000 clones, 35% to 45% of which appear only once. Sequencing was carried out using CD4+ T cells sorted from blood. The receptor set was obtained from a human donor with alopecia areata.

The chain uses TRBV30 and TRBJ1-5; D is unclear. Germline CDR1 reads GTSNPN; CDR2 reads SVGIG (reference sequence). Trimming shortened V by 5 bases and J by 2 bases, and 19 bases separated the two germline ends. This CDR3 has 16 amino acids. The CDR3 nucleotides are TGTGCCTGGCAAAAGAACCCCCCGGCAGGCAATCAGCCCCAGCATTTT. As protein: CAWQKNPPAGNQPQHF.

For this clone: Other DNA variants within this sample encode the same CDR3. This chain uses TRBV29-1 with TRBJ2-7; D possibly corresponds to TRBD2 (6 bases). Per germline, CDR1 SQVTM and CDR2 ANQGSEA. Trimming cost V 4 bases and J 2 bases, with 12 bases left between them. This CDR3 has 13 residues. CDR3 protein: CSVGGTGPYEQYF. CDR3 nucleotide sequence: TGCAGCGTTGGGGGGACTGGACCCTACGAGCAGTACTTC.

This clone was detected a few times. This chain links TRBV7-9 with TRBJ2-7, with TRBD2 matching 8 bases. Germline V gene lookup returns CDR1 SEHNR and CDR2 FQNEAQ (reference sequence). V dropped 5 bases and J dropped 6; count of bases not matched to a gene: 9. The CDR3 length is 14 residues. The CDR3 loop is CASSPRAGVTEQYF. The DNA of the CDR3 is TGTGCCAGCAGCCCCCGAGCGGGAGTAACCGAGCAGTACTTC.

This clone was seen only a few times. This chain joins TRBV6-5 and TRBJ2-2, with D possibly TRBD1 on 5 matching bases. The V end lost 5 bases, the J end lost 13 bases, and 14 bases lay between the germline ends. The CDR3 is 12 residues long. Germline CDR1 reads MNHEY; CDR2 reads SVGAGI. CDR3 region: CASSPRDSRLFF. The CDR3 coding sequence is TGTGCCAGCAGTCCCCGAGACAGCCGGCTGTTTTTT.

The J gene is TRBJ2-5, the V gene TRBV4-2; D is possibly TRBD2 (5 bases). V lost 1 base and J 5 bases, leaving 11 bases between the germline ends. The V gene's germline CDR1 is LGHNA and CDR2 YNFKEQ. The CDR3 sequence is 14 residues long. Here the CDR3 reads CASSQAARGETQYF. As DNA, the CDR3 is TGTGCCAGCAGCCAAGCGGCTCGGGGTGAGACCCAGTACTTC.

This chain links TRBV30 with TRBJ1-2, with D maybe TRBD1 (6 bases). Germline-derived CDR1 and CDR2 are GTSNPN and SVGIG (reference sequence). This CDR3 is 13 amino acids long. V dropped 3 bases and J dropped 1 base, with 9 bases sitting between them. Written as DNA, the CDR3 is TGTGCCTGGAGGGTACAGGGTAACTATGGCTACACCTTC. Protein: CAWRVQGNYGYTF.

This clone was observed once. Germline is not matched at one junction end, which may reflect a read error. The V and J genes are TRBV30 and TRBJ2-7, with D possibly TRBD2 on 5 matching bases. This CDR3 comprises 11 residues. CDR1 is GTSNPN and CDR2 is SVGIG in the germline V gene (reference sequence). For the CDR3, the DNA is TGTGCCGGGAGCGACTCGTACGAGCAGTACTTC. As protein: CAGSDSYEQYF.

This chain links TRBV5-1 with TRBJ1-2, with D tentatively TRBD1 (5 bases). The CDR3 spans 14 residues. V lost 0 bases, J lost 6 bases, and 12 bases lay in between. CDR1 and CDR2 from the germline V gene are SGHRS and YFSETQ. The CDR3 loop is CASSLAGTMDGYTF. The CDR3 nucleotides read TGCGCCAGCAGCTTGGCCGGGACGATGGATGGCTACACCTTC.

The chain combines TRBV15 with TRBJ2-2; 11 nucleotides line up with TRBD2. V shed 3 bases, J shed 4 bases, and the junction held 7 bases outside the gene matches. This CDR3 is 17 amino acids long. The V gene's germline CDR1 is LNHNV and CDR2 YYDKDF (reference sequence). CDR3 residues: CATSSGLAGWRTGELFF. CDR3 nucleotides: TGTGCCACCAGCAGCGGACTAGCGGGTTGGCGCACCGGGGAGCTGTTTTTT.

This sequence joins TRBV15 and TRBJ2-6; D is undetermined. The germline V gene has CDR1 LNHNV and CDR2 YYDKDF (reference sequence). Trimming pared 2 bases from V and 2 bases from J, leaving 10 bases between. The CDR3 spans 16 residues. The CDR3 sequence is CATSRHSNPGANVLTF. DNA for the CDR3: TGTGCCACCAGCAGACACTCGAACCCTGGGGCCAACGTCCTGACTTTC.

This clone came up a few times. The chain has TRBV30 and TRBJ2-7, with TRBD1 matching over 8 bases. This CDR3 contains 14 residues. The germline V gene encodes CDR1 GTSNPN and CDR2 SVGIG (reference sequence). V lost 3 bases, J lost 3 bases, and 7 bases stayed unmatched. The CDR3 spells CAWRTGTGLYEQYF. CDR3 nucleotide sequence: TGTGCCTGGAGAACCGGGACAGGCCTCTACGAGCAGTACTTC.

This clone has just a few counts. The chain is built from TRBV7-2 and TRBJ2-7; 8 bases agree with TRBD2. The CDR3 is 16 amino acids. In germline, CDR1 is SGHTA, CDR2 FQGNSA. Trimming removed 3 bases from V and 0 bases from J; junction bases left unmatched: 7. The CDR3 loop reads CASSFSSGASSYEQYF. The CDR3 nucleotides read TGTGCCAGCAGCTTCAGTAGCGGGGCGAGCTCCTACGAGCAGTACTTC.

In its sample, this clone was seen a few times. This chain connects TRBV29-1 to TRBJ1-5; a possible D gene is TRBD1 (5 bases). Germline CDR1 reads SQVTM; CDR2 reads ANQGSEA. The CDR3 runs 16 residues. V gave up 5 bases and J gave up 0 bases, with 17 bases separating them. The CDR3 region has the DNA TGCAGCGTTCAATCCTACACCAGGGATAGCAATCAGCCCCAGCATTTT. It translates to CSVQSYTRDSNQPQHF. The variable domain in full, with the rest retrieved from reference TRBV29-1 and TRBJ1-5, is SAVISQKPSRDICQRGTSLTIQCQVDSQVTMMFWYRQQPGQSLTLIATANQGSEATYESGFVIDKFPISRPNLTFSTLTVSNMSPEDSSIYLCSVQSYTRDSNQPQHFGDGTRLSIL.

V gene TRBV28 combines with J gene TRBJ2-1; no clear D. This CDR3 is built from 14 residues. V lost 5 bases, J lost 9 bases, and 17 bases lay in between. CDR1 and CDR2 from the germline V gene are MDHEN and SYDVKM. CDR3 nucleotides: TGTGCCAGCAGTCTAGGAATCACGCGCGGTGAGCAGTTCTTC. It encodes CASSLGITRGEQFF.

The CDR3 protein is CASSLDWQGYAGTEAFF. CDR3 sequence (DNA): TGTGCCAGCAGCTTAGATTGGCAGGGGTATGCGGGCACTGAAGCTTTCTTT. This chain uses TRBV7-2 with TRBJ1-1; D is possibly TRBD1 (6 bases). Germline values: CDR1 SGHTA, CDR2 FQGNSA. CDR3 size: 17 residues. V lost 1 base, J lost 4 bases, and 19 bases lay in between.

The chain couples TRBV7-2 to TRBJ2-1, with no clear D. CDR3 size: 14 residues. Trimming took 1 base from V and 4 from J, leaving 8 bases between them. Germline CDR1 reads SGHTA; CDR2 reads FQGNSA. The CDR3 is CASSLVPTYNEQFF. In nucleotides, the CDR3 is TGTGCCAGCAGCTTAGTTCCTACGTACAATGAGCAGTTCTTC.

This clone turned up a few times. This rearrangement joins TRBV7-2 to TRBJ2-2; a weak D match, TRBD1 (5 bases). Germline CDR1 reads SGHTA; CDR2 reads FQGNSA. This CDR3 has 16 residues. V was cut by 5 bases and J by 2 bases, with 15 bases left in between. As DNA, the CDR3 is TGTGCCAGCAGCCGACAGTACTACCAAAACACCGGGGAGCTGTTTTTT. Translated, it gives CASSRQYYQNTGELFF.

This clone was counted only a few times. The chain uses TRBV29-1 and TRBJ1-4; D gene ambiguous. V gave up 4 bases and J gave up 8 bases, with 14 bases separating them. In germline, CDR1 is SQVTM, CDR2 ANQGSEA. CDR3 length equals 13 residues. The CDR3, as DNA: TGCAGCGTTGTAATGGGGTCGGCGGAAAAACTGTTTTTT. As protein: CSVVMGSAEKLFF.

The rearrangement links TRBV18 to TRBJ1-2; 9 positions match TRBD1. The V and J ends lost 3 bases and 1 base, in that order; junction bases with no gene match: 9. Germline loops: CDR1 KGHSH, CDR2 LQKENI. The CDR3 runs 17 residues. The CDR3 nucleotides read TGTGCCAGCTCACCGGCTACAGGGGGCAGTCGTAACTATGGCTACACCTTC. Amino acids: CASSPATGGSRNYGYTF.

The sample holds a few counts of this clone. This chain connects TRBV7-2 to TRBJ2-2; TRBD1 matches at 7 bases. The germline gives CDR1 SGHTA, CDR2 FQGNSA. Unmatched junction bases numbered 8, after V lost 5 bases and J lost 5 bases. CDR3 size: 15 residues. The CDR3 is CASSPTRQGTGELFF. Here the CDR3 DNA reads TGTGCCAGCAGCCCTACTCGACAGGGTACCGGGGAGCTGTTTTTT.

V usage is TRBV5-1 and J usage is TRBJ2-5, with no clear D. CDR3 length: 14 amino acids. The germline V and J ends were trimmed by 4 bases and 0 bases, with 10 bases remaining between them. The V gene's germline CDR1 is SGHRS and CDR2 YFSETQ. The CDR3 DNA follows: TGCGCCAGCAGCCCCTTGGGTTACCAAGAGACCCAGTACTTC. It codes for CASSPLGYQETQYF.

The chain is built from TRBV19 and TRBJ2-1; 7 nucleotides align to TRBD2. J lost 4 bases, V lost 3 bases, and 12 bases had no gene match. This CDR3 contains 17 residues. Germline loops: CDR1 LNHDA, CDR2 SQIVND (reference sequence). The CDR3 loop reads CASSMDKLGGVYNEQFF. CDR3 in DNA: TGTGCCAGTAGTATGGATAAGCTGGGGGGGGTTTACAATGAGCAGTTCTTC.

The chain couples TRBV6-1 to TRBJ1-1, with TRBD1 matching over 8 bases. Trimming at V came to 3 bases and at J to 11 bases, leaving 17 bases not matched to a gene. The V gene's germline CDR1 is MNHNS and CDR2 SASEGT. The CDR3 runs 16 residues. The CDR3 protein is CASSDFSNRGTSWAFF. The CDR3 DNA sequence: TGTGCCAGCAGTGATTTCTCAAACAGGGGGACCTCTTGGGCTTTCTTT.

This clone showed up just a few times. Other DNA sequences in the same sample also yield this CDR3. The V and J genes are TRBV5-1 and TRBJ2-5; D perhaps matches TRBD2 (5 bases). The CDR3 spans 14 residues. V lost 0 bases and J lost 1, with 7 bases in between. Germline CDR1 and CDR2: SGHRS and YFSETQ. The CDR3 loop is CASSLVGGQETQYF. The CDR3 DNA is TGCGCCAGCAGCTTGGTTGGAGGCCAAGAGACCCAGTACTTC.

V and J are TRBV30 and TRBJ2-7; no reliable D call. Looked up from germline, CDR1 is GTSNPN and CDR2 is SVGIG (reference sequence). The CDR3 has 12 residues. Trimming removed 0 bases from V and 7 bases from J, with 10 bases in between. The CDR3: CAWSVSPWEQYF. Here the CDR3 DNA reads TGTGCCTGGAGTGTTTCTCCGTGGGAGCAGTACTTC. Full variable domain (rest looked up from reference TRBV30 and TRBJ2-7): SQTIHQWPATLVQPVGSPLSLECTVEGTSNPNLYWYRQAAGRGLQLLFYSVGIGQISSEVPQNLSASRPQDRQFILSSKKLLLSDSGFYLCAWSVSPWEQYFGPGTRLTVT.

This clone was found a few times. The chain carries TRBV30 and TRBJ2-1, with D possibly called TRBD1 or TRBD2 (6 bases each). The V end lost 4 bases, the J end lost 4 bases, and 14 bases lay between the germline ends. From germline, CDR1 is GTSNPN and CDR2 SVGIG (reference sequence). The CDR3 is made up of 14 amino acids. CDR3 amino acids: CAWTGGTYYNEQFF. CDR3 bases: TGTGCCTGGACCGGCGGGACATATTACAATGAGCAGTTCTTC.